The 5 T cell receptor beta chains given below trace back to one sample, sequenced in a study of PD-1 blockade in classical Hodgkin lymphoma. TCRdb's copy holds only in-frame clones and misses some; the assay was immunoSEQ multiplex PCR. Of tens of thousands of clones listed, 70% to 75% are singletons. Time point of the sample: cycle 4 day 1 (C4D1), after 6 weeks of nivolumab. No patient escaped relapse after autologous stem cell transplantation, and brentuximab vedotin exposure varied. The sample consisted of peripheral blood mononuclear cells (PBMCs), taken before the fourth cycle of nivolumab. The receptors stem from a human donor with classical Hodgkin lymphoma.

V is TRBV4-2 and J is TRBJ2-4; 10 bases are a match to TRBD1. This CDR3 has 16 amino acids. The V gene's germline CDR1 is LGHNA and CDR2 YNFKEQ. V lost 0 bases and J lost 5; bases outside the gene matches: 4. The CDR3 loop reads CASSQDGTGAENIQYF. Written as DNA, the CDR3 is TGTGCCAGCAGCCAAGATGGGACAGGGGCTGAAAACATTCAGTACTTC.

This rearrangement joins TRBV6-5 to TRBJ1-2; D gene unclear. The CDR3 length is 14 residues. From germline, CDR1 is MNHEY and CDR2 SVGAGI. Trimming took 2 bases from V and 8 from J, leaving 15 bases between them. The CDR3 region is CASSYRPTTSGYTF. CDR3 in DNA: TGTGCCAGCAGTTACCGACCGACAACGTCCGGCTACACCTTC.

The genes are TRBV30 and TRBJ2-3, with a tentative D call TRBD2 (6 bases). Trimming left V 3 bases short and J 3 bases short, with 10 bases between. CDR3 length: 13 amino acids. Germline CDR1 GTSNPN, CDR2 SVGIG (reference sequence). The DNA of the CDR3 is TGTGCCTGGAGCCCTGGGGGGACAGATACGCAGTATTTT. Encoded protein: CAWSPGGTDTQYF.

This clone was found once. The chain carries TRBV18 and TRBJ2-1; 14 bases are shared with TRBD2. Trimming cost V 1 base and J 8 bases; bases outside gene matches: 4. This CDR3 region has 16 residues. Germline lookup yields CDR1 KGHSH and CDR2 LQKENI. CDR3 protein: CASSPLPGLAGDEQFF. The CDR3 region has the DNA TGTGCCAGCTCACCACTGCCGGGACTAGCGGGAGATGAGCAGTTCTTC.

Note on this clone: Additional DNA sequences in this sample encode the identical CDR3. The chain joins TRBV5-4 to TRBJ2-1; D tentatively reads TRBD1 or TRBD2 (6 bases each). This CDR3 has 15 residues. Trimming pared 2 bases from V and 0 bases from J, leaving 9 bases between. Germline CDR1 is SGHNT and CDR2 is YYREEE (reference sequence). Here the CDR3 DNA reads TGTGCCAGCAGCTTAGGGGGGTCCTCCTACAATGAGCAGTTCTTC. Translation: CASSLGGSSYNEQFF. Full variable domain (rest looked up from reference TRBV5-4 and TRBJ2-1): ETGVTQSPTHLIKTRGQQVTLRCSSQSGHNTVSWYQQALGQGPQFIFQYYREEENGRGNFPPRFSGLQFPNYSSELNVNALELDDSALYLCASSLGGSSYNEQFFGPGTRLTVL.